This T cell receptor (beta chain) was recovered during a study of T cell responses to AZD1222 COVID-19 vaccine. As regards this clone: The antigen remains undetermined.

Findings and limits, study-wide: The donors showed a predominance of white British ancestry and of females, with possible underestimation of clonal diversity. Two AZD1222 doses significantly raised spike-specific TCR breadth and depth over controls.

Libraries were prepared by immunoSEQ multiplex PCR; TCRdb keeps only in-frame clonotypes and omits some of them. The sample shows some 130,000 clones, 91% of them seen only once. Here the sequenced sample was peripheral blood, taken 28 days after the second AZD1222 dose. The TCR comes from an adult who received the AZD1222 COVID-19 vaccine.

The CDR3 nucleotides read TGTGCCATCAGCTCGCCTAGCGGGAGCACAGATACGCAGTATTTT. It codes for CAISSPSGSTDTQYF. The V and J genes are TRBV10-3 and TRBJ2-3; 8 bases fit TRBD2. The CDR3 has 15 amino acids. V trimming: 6 bases; J trimming: 0 bases; junction bases outside the gene matches: 5. The germline gives CDR1 ENHRY, CDR2 SYGVKD.